The 13 T cell receptor beta chains below come from one sample, sequenced in a study of blood T cell repertoires in COVID-19. The table came from immunoSEQ multiplex PCR; TCRdb's copy has only in-frame clones and leaves some out. The sample lists roughly 200,000 clones; 83% were seen once. Source material: peripheral blood. The origin of the receptors is a man aged 35 to 55 with active or convalescent COVID-19.

The V and J genes are TRBV2 and TRBJ1-5, with 9 nucleotides matching TRBD1. This CDR3 has 14 residues. The V and J ends lost 6 bases and 2 bases, in that order; junction bases with no gene match: 2. CDR1 is SNHLY and CDR2 is FYNNEI in the germline V gene. The CDR3, as DNA: TGTGCCAGCAGGGACAGGGGCGGCAATCAGCCCCAGCATTTT. Amino acid sequence: CASRDRGGNQPQHF.

The chain recombines TRBV30 with TRBJ1-5; possible D gene TRBD1, 6 bases. This CDR3 is 13 amino acids long. CDR1 and CDR2 from the germline V gene are GTSNPN and SVGIG (reference sequence). The V and J ends lost 0 bases and 7 bases respectively, with 10 bases between them. The CDR3 loop is CAWSVVGAQPQHF. The DNA for the CDR3 is TGTGCCTGGAGTGTGGTGGGGGCCCAGCCCCAGCATTTT. The variable domain in full, completed from reference TRBV30 and TRBJ1-5, reads SQTIHQWPATLVQPVGSPLSLECTVEGTSNPNLYWYRQAAGRGLQLLFYSVGIGQISSEVPQNLSASRPQDRQFILSSKKLLLSDSGFYLCAWSVVGAQPQHFGDGTRLSIL.

The chain links TRBV3-1 (or the pseudogene TRBV3-2) to TRBJ1-4, with 8 bases lining up with TRBD1. V lost 4 bases, J lost 7 bases, and 11 bases stayed unmatched. Germline V CDR1 and CDR2: LGHDT, YNNKEL (reference sequence). This CDR3 contains 16 residues. CDR3 loop: CASSPSDRVYVEKLFF. In DNA, the CDR3 is TGTGCCAGCAGCCCGTCGGACAGGGTGTATGTTGAAAAACTGTTTTTT.

This sequence joins TRBV24-1 and TRBJ1-5; possibly TRBD1 for D (5 bases). This CDR3 comprises 13 residues. Germline CDR1 KGHDR, CDR2 SFDVKD. Trimming removed 11 bases from V and 0 bases from J, with 10 bases in between. The CDR3 DNA reads as TGTGCCATTCAAGGGGTTAGCAATCAGCCCCAGCATTTT. It is translated as CAIQGVSNQPQHF.

The chain recombines TRBV3-1 (or the pseudogene TRBV3-2) with TRBJ1-2; D is possibly TRBD1 (5 bases). The CDR3 is made up of 14 amino acids. V was trimmed by 1 base and J by 8 bases, leaving 14 bases between them. Looked up from germline, CDR1 is LGHDT and CDR2 is YNNKEL (reference sequence). The CDR3 region is CASSQARGGNGYTF. Written as DNA, the CDR3 is TGTGCCAGCAGCCAAGCAAGGGGAGGGAACGGCTACACCTTC.

The rearrangement uses TRBV19 and TRBJ2-7; no firm D call. Trimming removed 4 bases at V and 0 bases at J, with 4 bases between. This CDR3 has 12 amino acids. The germline CDR1 and CDR2 sequences are LNHDA and SQIVND (reference sequence). In nucleotides, the CDR3 is TGTGCCAGTAGTACCCTCTCCTACGAGCAGTACTTC. This sequence encodes CASSTLSYEQYF.

The chain recombines TRBV12-3 or TRBV12-4 with TRBJ2-3, with D unresolved. Trimming shortened V by 6 bases and J by 8 bases, and 12 bases separated the two germline ends. The CDR3 covers 12 residues. Here the CDR3 DNA reads TGTGCCAGCAGATCCCAGGAAGGTACGCAGTATTTT. As protein: CASRSQEGTQYF.

This sequence joins TRBV24-1 and TRBJ1-1; no definite D call. The CDR3 consists of 15 residues. V was cut by 1 base and J by 5 bases, with 13 bases left in between. Germline CDR1 is KGHDR and CDR2 is SFDVKD. This chain's CDR3 is CATSDFHGGRTEAFF. The CDR3 bases are TGTGCCACCAGTGATTTCCACGGCGGGCGGACTGAAGCTTTCTTT.

The genes are TRBV12-3 or TRBV12-4 and TRBJ1-1; D remains ambiguous. Trimming removed 7 bases from V and 8 bases from J, with 14 bases in between. This CDR3 is 12 amino acids long. The CDR3 coding sequence is TGTGCCAGCATTATCGACGGGAGGGAAGCTTTCTTT. Translation gives CASIIDGREAFF.

The chain joins TRBV7-9 to TRBJ2-7, with a tentative D call TRBD1 (6 bases). The CDR3 length is 16 residues. V dropped 5 bases and J dropped 0 bases, with 17 bases sitting between them. CDR1 SEHNR and CDR2 FQNEAQ come from the germline V gene (reference sequence). CDR3 amino acids: CASSTSGGTNSYEQYF. Here the CDR3 DNA reads TGTGCCAGCAGCACCAGTGGTGGGACAAACTCCTACGAGCAGTACTTC.

The gene calls are TRBV27 and TRBJ1-5; maybe TRBD1 (5 bases). CDR3 length: 16 residues. CDR1 is MNHEY and CDR2 is SMNVEV in the germline V gene (reference sequence). V gave up 3 bases and J gave up 0 bases, with 12 bases separating them. CDR3 loop: CASSLRQLDSNQPQHF. CDR3 nucleotide sequence: TGTGCCAGCAGTTTGCGACAGCTGGATAGCAATCAGCCCCAGCATTTT.

This chain joins TRBV2 and TRBJ1-4; no clear D gene. The germline gives CDR1 SNHLY, CDR2 FYNNEI. V was pared by 6 bases and J by 8 bases, with 16 bases between. The CDR3 has 14 residues. The CDR3: CASSDSGFREKLFF. In nucleotides, the CDR3 is TGTGCCAGCAGCGATTCGGGGTTTCGGGAAAAACTGTTTTTT.

The V call is TRBV10-3, the J call TRBJ1-3; D unclear. V lost 2 bases, J lost 1 base, and 3 bases lay in between. Germline CDR1 is ENHRY and CDR2 is SYGVKD. The CDR3 sequence is 13 residues long. As DNA, the CDR3 is TGTGCCATCAGTGAGGAGTCTGGAAACACCATATATTTT. It codes for CAISEESGNTIYF.